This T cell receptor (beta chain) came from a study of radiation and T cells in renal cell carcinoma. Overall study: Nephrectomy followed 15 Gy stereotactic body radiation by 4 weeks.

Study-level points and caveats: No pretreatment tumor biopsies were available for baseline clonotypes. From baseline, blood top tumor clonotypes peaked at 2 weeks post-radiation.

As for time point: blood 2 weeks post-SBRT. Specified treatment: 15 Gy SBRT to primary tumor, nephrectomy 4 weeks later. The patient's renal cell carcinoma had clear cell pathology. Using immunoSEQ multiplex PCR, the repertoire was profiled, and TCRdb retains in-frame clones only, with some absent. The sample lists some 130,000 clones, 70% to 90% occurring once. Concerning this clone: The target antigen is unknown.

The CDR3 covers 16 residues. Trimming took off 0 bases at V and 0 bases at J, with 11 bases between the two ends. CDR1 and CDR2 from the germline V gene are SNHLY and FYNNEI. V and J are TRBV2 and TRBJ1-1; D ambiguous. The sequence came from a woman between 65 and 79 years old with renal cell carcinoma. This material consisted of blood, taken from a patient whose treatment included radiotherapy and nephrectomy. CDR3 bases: TGTGCCAGCAGTGAAGCGGCGGAATCGATGAACACTGAAGCTTTCTTT. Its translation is CASSEAAESMNTEAFF. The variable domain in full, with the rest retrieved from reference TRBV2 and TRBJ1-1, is EPEVTQTPSHQVTQMGQEVILRCVPISNHLYFYWYRQILGQKVEFLVSFYNNEISEKSEIFDDQFSVERPDGSNFTLKIRSTKLEDSAMYFCASSEAAESMNTEAFFGQGTRLTVV.